This T cell receptor beta chain was documented in a study of beta chain features in type 1 diabetes. As for the study in general: Healthy donors and patients showed comparable age, gender and cell yields.

Populations isolated by sorting all had purity greater than 95%. Findings of the study overall: Type 1 diabetes patients had TCRB CDR3s that were shorter (moderately but significantly so) in all four CD4+ subsets.

Notes on this clone: Its specificity is unknown.

Investigators reverse transcribed all isolated RNA, so they sequenced expressed TCRB transcripts. TCRdb's table, derived via immunoSEQ multiplex PCR, lists solely in-frame clones and lacks some. The sample lists about 120,000 clones, around 17% occurring once. The sequence was collected from a man aged 25 to 40 with type 1 diabetes. Sequencing was performed on central memory CD4+ T cells from blood.

The CDR3 region has the DNA TGCAGCGTTCGGCTCCAAGCAATGCAGTACTTC. Translated: CSVRLQAMQYF. The chain links TRBV29-1 to TRBJ2-7, with D unclear. The V gene's germline CDR1 is SQVTM and CDR2 ANQGSEA. V lost 5 bases and J lost 9, with 14 bases in between. This CDR3 comprises 11 residues.